The 22 T cell receptor beta chains below come from one sample, sequenced in a study of spatial heterogeneity in lung cancer. Documented time point: blood at routine non-recurrence follow-up after resection. TCRdb independently ran MiXCR on the 5' RACE reads; one entry per CDR3 protein. The repertoire has over 45,000 distinct CDR3 sequences, over 9.5% of them found once; the top ten carry more than 25%. The source was PBMCs, collected at follow-up. Source of these receptors: a male donor with early-stage non-small cell lung cancer.

This clonotype was recorded at least ten times. The chain carries TRBV4-2 and TRBJ2-5; D is uncertain. Germline CDR1 and CDR2: LGHNA and YNFKEQ. The CDR3 is 16 amino acids. Trimming removed 2 bases at V and 5 bases at J, with 18 bases between. The CDR3 nucleotides are TGTGCCAGCAGCCAAACACTACAGTCTTCGGAGGAGACCCAGTACTTC. Its protein is CASSQTLQSSEETQYF.

This clonotype was counted between two and nine times. This chain connects TRBV10-3 to TRBJ2-5, with a tentative D call TRBD1 (5 bases). The CDR3 is 13 residues long. The germline V gene encodes CDR1 ENHRY and CDR2 SYGVKD. The V and J ends lost 6 bases and 6 bases respectively, with 14 bases between them. The CDR3 bases are TGTGCCATCAGCCTGCAGGGCGAGCAGACCCAGTACTTC. Its translation: CAISLQGEQTQYF.

This clonotype was detected only a few times. V gene TRBV7-2 combines with J gene TRBJ1-5; D remains unclear. The germline V and J ends were trimmed by 2 bases and 2 bases, with 13 bases remaining between them. There are 16 residues in the CDR3. Germline V lookup: CDR1 SGHTA, CDR2 FQGNSA. This CDR3 is CASSLHSIRGNQPQHF. The CDR3 nucleotides are TGTGCCAGCAGCTTACATTCAATTAGGGGCAATCAGCCCCAGCATTTT.

V and J are TRBV5-4 and TRBJ2-1; possibly TRBD1 for D (6 bases). Germline V gene sequence: CDR1 SGHNT, CDR2 YYREEE (reference sequence). V was clipped by 4 bases and J by 8 bases, with 13 bases between them. The CDR3 is 13 amino acids. The CDR3 protein is CASSASTGYEQFF. The CDR3 region has the DNA TGTGCCAGCAGCGCAAGTACAGGGTATGAGCAGTTCTTC.

V and J are TRBV19 and TRBJ2-1; 8 bases agree with TRBD1. In germline, CDR1 is LNHDA, CDR2 SQIVND (reference sequence). The junction had 1 base not matched to a gene; V was cut back by 4 bases and J by 8 bases. The CDR3 spans 12 residues. The chain's CDR3 is CASSTGGDEQFF. CDR3 nucleotides: TGTGCCAGTAGTACAGGGGGCGATGAGCAGTTCTTC.

This clonotype has a handful of counts. The chain carries TRBV6-6 and TRBJ1-1; 8 bases fit TRBD1. The CDR3 sequence is 16 residues long. Per germline, CDR1 MNHNY and CDR2 SVGAGI (reference sequence). J lost 2 bases, V lost 6 bases, and 11 bases had no gene match. The CDR3 nucleotides are TGTGCCAGCAGCCCCGGTTACAGGGGGGGAAACACTGAAGCTTTCTTT. This codes for CASSPGYRGGNTEAFF.

Points on this clonotype: A much larger clone sits a single nucleotide away, making a read error possible. The rearrangement uses TRBV5-4 and TRBJ1-2; no firm D call. Germline loops: CDR1 SGHNT, CDR2 YYREEE (reference sequence). The CDR3 totals 15 residues. Here the CDR3 DNA reads TGTGTCAGCAGCGACGGGTCGAAGAACGCTTTTGGCTACACCTTC. Translation: CVSSDGSKNAFGYTF.

This clonotype was counted at least ten times. V gene TRBV4-3 combines with J gene TRBJ2-5; the D is unclear. Trimming pared 0 bases from V and 0 bases from J, leaving 5 bases between. Germline V gene sequence: CDR1 LGHNA, CDR2 YSLEER. The CDR3 runs to 14 residues. The CDR3 region has the DNA TGCGCCAGCAGCCAAGATCCGTACCAAGAGACCCAGTACTTC. It yields the protein CASSQDPYQETQYF.

The chain joins TRBV30 to TRBJ2-1; TRBD2 matches 10 bases. The CDR3 totals 12 residues. V lost 5 bases to trimming and J lost 5 bases; unmatched junction nucleotides: 0. Germline values: CDR1 GTSNPN, CDR2 SVGIG (reference sequence). CDR3: CAWGTSDNEQFF. DNA of the CDR3: TGTGCCTGGGGGACTAGCGACAATGAGCAGTTCTTC.

V usage is TRBV7-3 and J usage is TRBJ2-3, with TRBD2 matching 9 bases. The CDR3 totals 15 residues. The V and J ends lost 5 bases and 4 bases, in that order; junction bases with no gene match: 7. The germline CDR1 and CDR2 sequences are SGHTA and FQGTGA. The CDR3 here is CASSDSGSVSDTQYF. The CDR3 coding sequence is TGTGCCAGCAGCGATAGCGGGAGTGTCTCAGATACGCAGTATTTT.

The chain joins TRBV6-5 to TRBJ2-1; the match to TRBD1 covers 8 bases. The CDR3 spans 15 residues. From germline, CDR1 is MNHEY and CDR2 SVGAGI. V lost 6 bases and J lost 0; bases outside the gene matches: 4. The CDR3 DNA follows: TGTGCCAGCAGACGACAGGGGAGCTCCTACAATGAGCAGTTCTTC. Translation: CASRRQGSSYNEQFF.

This clonotype was counted ten times or more. The genes are TRBV7-9 and TRBJ2-3, with D tentatively TRBD2 (6 bases). The length of the CDR3 is 15 residues. V lost 2 bases to trimming and J lost 3 bases, with 12 bases between them. The germline V gene encodes CDR1 SEHNR and CDR2 FQNEAQ (reference sequence). CDR3 coding DNA: TGTGCCAGCAGCTTAAGGGCTAGCGTTACAGATACGCAGTATTTT. Translation gives CASSLRASVTDTQYF.

V gene TRBV27 combines with J gene TRBJ1-4; D gene unclear. The CDR3 is 14 amino acids. CDR1 and CDR2 (germline): MNHEY, SMNVEV (reference sequence). Trimming removed 5 bases from V and 0 bases from J, with 7 bases in between. The CDR3 DNA reads TGTGCCAGCAGTGGCGGGGCAACTAATGAAAAACTGTTTTTT. This encodes CASSGGATNEKLFF.

This sequence joins TRBV12-3 or TRBV12-4 and TRBJ2-3; D not certain. The CDR3 contains 13 residues. V was trimmed by 6 bases and J by 5 bases, leaving 12 bases between them. The CDR3 region is CASSLTAKDTQYF. The CDR3 bases are TGTGCCAGCAGCCTCACAGCCAAAGATACGCAGTATTTT.

This clonotype was seen a handful of times. This rearrangement joins TRBV20-1 to TRBJ2-1, with 11 bases lining up with TRBD2. This CDR3 has 15 amino acids. The germline V gene encodes CDR1 DFQATT and CDR2 SNEGSKA (reference sequence). Trimming at V came to 3 bases and at J to 7 bases, leaving 8 bases not matched to a gene. The CDR3 coding sequence is TGCAGTGCTAGCTCACTAGCGGGGGACTTTAATGAGCAGTTCTTC. The encoded protein is CSASSLAGDFNEQFF.

Ten or more counts support this clonotype. V is TRBV5-6 and J is TRBJ2-2; D is uncertain. Trimming removed 2 bases from V and 0 bases from J, with 8 bases in between. Germline V gene lookup returns CDR1 SGHDT and CDR2 YYEEEE. This CDR3 is 15 amino acids long. Here the CDR3 reads CASSFHFANTGELFF. The CDR3 nucleotides read TGTGCCAGCAGCTTTCATTTCGCGAACACCGGGGAGCTGTTTTTT.

The CDR3, as DNA: TGTGCCAGCAGCGTACGGGAGACAGGTGAATCACCCCTCCACTTT. Translation: CASSVRETGESPLHF. The rearrangement joins TRBV9 to TRBJ1-6, with D tentatively TRBD1 (6 bases). V was clipped by 1 base and J by 10 bases, with 15 bases between them. The CDR3 loop spans 15 amino acids. Per germline, CDR1 SGDLS and CDR2 YYNGEE.

This clonotype was detected ten times or more. V is TRBV6-6 and J is TRBJ2-5; tentative D call: TRBD2 (5 bases). The ends were cut back, 8 bases at V and 0 bases at J, with 16 bases in the middle. The germline V gene has CDR1 MNHNY and CDR2 SVGAGI (reference sequence). CDR3 size: 15 residues. CDR3 loop: CASRHPSADQETQYF. CDR3 coding DNA: TGTGCCAGCCGCCATCCTTCAGCGGACCAAGAGACCCAGTACTTC.

The sample holds many counts of this clonotype. CDR3 coding DNA: TGTGCCAGCAGCCAGGGGACAGGGGAGGAGACCCAGTACTTC. Protein sequence: CASSQGTGEETQYF. This rearrangement joins TRBV3-1 to TRBJ2-5, with 10 bases that match TRBD1. CDR1 is LGHDT and CDR2 is YNNKEL in the germline V gene (reference sequence). CDR3 size: 14 residues. V lost 3 bases and J lost 5; bases outside the gene matches: 3.

This clonotype was counted ten times or more. The genes are TRBV30 and TRBJ1-1; perhaps TRBD1 as D (6 bases). V shed 4 bases and J shed 8 bases, with 17 bases lying between them. CDR1 and CDR2 (germline): GTSNPN, SVGIG (reference sequence). The CDR3 loop spans 13 amino acids. CDR3 region: CAWKGHIPPEAFF. CDR3 coding DNA: TGTGCCTGGAAGGGACACATACCCCCCGAAGCTTTCTTT.

This clonotype was seen more than once but under ten times. This chain links TRBV12-3 or TRBV12-4 with TRBJ2-1; 7 bases agree with TRBD2. Trimming at V came to 3 bases and at J to 8 bases, leaving 10 bases not matched to a gene. The CDR3 extends over 15 amino acids. The chain's CDR3 is CASSFGGSRSYEQFF. In DNA, the CDR3 is TGTGCCAGCAGTTTCGGCGGGAGTCGTAGTTATGAGCAGTTCTTC.

This clonotype was observed at least ten times. The gene calls are TRBV3-1 and TRBJ1-2; possible D gene TRBD1, 6 bases. This CDR3 has 15 amino acids. The germline V and J ends were trimmed by 1 base and 8 bases, with 17 bases remaining between them. Per germline, CDR1 LGHDT and CDR2 YNNKEL (reference sequence). Here the CDR3 DNA reads TGTGCCAGCAGCCAAGGCCCATGGGGGGCTGAGGGCTACACCTTC. This sequence encodes CASSQGPWGAEGYTF. Full variable domain (rest looked up from reference TRBV3-1 and TRBJ1-2): DTAVSQTPKYLVTQMGNDKSIKCEQNLGHDTMYWYKQDSKKFLKIMFSYNNKELIINETVPNRFSPKSPDKAHLNLHINSLELGDSAVYFCASSQGPWGAEGYTFGSGTRLTVV.